The next 17 T cell receptor beta chains were all read from a single sample in a study of T cells in Graves' hyperthyroidism and ophthalmopathy. Authors of the study amplified TCR beta CDR3 regions from RNA transcripts. TCR CDR3 regions were first amplified by RT-PCR with HTBI primers. Each CDR3 protein gets one entry after TCRdb re-called the multiplex PCR reads with MiXCR. The data contain roughly 530,000 distinct CDR3 sequences, roughly 17% of them singletons. The sequencing sample was made of blood. These receptors were taken from a woman younger than 30 with Graves' ophthalmopathy.

This clonotype appeared many times. CDR3 coding DNA: TGTGCCTGGCGACAGTTGAACACTGAAGCTTTCTTT. Translating it yields CAWRQLNTEAFF. This chain joins TRBV30 and TRBJ1-1, with TRBD1 as a possible D gene (5 bases). The CDR3 is 12 amino acids. CDR1 is GTSNPN and CDR2 is SVGIG in the germline V gene (reference sequence). Trimming removed 5 bases from V and 0 bases from J, with 7 bases in between.

With respect to this clonotype: Being one base from a much bigger clone, this may be a read error. V gene TRBV6-2 or TRBV6-3 combines with J gene TRBJ1-2; possibly TRBD1 for D (5 bases). This CDR3 spans 15 amino acids. Per germline, CDR1 MNHEY and CDR2 SVGEGT. The CDR3 loop is CASSSADRPNYGCTF. The CDR3, as DNA: TGTGCCAGCAGTTCTGCCGACAGACCTAACTATGGCTGCACCTTC.

The chain uses TRBV6-2 or TRBV6-3 and TRBJ2-7; perhaps TRBD1 as D (5 bases). The ends were cut back, 2 bases at V and 2 bases at J, with 7 bases in the middle. Per germline, CDR1 MNHEY and CDR2 SVGEGT. This CDR3 has 13 amino acids. The DNA for the CDR3 is TGTGCCAGCAGTTACCTCAGGGCCTACGAGCAGTACTTC. Translated: CASSYLRAYEQYF.

The rearrangement uses TRBV12-3 or TRBV12-4 and TRBJ1-2, with D tentatively TRBD1 (5 bases). V dropped 7 bases and J dropped 4 bases, with 10 bases sitting between them. The CDR3 is 12 residues long. DNA for the CDR3: TGTGCCAGCATCAGGGACGGCTATGGCTACACCTTC. Amino acids: CASIRDGYGYTF.

The sample holds many counts of this clonotype. This rearrangement joins TRBV28 to TRBJ1-1, with D unresolved. The V and J ends lost 5 bases and 1 base respectively, with 14 bases between them. Germline CDR1 and CDR2: MDHEN and SYDVKM. The CDR3 runs to 15 residues. The CDR3 spells CASSPAGRENTEAFF. DNA for the CDR3: TGTGCCAGCAGTCCGGCTGGACGGGAGAACACTGAAGCTTTCTTT.

The chain is built from TRBV11-2 and TRBJ2-3; TRBD2 aligns across 7 bases. Germline V lookup: CDR1 SGHAT, CDR2 FQNNGV. V lost 0 bases and J lost 3; bases outside the gene matches: 3. CDR3 length equals 15 residues. The CDR3 DNA sequence: TGTGCCAGCAGCTTAGAGAGCGGGGATACAGATACGCAGTATTTT. Its translation: CASSLESGDTDTQYF.

This clonotype was seen a handful of times. This rearrangement joins TRBV5-7 to TRBJ1-3, with D maybe TRBD1 (5 bases). TRBV5-7 is reported as an ORF; its role is uncertain. This CDR3 is 17 amino acids long. V was pared by 0 bases and J by 0 bases, with 13 bases between. CDR3 residues: CASSLEGRQNSGNTIYF. The CDR3 bases are TGTGCCAGCAGCTTGGAGGGCCGACAGAACTCTGGAAACACCATATATTTT.

The DNA of the CDR3 is TGTGCCAGCAGTCTGACTAGCGGGATATACAATGAGCAGTTCTTC. Translated, it gives CASSLTSGIYNEQFF. The chain links TRBV6-1 to TRBJ2-1; 11 bases align to TRBD2. V dropped 5 bases and J dropped 4; count of bases not matched to a gene: 4. This CDR3 is 15 amino acids long. Germline CDR1 MNHNS, CDR2 SASEGT.

This clonotype came up many times. V is TRBV7-3 and J is TRBJ1-1; the D gene is possibly TRBD1 (5 bases). The CDR3 is made up of 13 amino acids. Germline V lookup: CDR1 SGHTA, CDR2 FQGTGA. V lost 5 bases and J lost 1, with 8 bases in between. CDR3 residues: CASSGDGNTEAFF. The CDR3 DNA reads TGTGCCAGCAGCGGGGACGGGAACACTGAAGCTTTCTTT.

The chain has TRBV3-1 and TRBJ1-1; D uncertain. The CDR3 covers 15 residues. CDR1 is LGHDT and CDR2 is YNNKEL in the germline V gene (reference sequence). V was pared by 1 base and J by 5 bases, with 14 bases between. For the CDR3, the DNA is TGTGCCAGCAGCCAAGCGGTGGAGGGTTGGACTGAAGCTTTCTTT. Its translation is CASSQAVEGWTEAFF.

The J gene is TRBJ1-2, the V gene TRBV12-3 or TRBV12-4; weak D call: TRBD1 (5 bases). Trimming stripped 3 bases from V and 8 bases from J, with 13 bases between. The CDR3 spans 13 residues. The CDR3 spells CASSFGRDLGYTF. The CDR3 coding sequence is TGTGCCAGCAGTTTTGGCAGGGACCTCGGCTACACCTTC.

This chain's CDR3 is CSARDSGTTYEQYF. DNA for the CDR3: TGCAGTGCTAGAGACTCCGGGACTACATACGAGCAGTACTTC. The gene calls are TRBV20-1 and TRBJ2-7, with 7 bases fitting TRBD2. The ends lost 0 bases at V and 4 bases at J; junction bases unmatched: 6. Germline V gene lookup returns CDR1 DFQATT and CDR2 SNEGSKA (reference sequence). The CDR3 is 14 amino acids.

The chain employs TRBV10-3 and TRBJ1-1, with D possibly matching TRBD1 (6 bases). Looked up from germline, CDR1 is ENHRY and CDR2 is SYGVKD. Trimming took off 4 bases at V and 6 bases at J, with 12 bases between the two ends. CDR3 size: 13 residues. For the CDR3, the DNA is TGTGCCATCAGTGGGACAGCTGGCGCTGAAGCTTTCTTT. The encoded protein is CAISGTAGAEAFF.

This clonotype was observed many times. The chain employs TRBV6-2 or TRBV6-3 and TRBJ1-1; 7 bases fit TRBD1. With 5 bases clipped from V and 1 base from J, the junction kept 4 bases outside the gene matches. Germline V CDR1 and CDR2: MNHEY, SVGEGT. The CDR3 totals 14 residues. The CDR3 region is CASSHTGANTEAFF. The CDR3 nucleotides read TGTGCCAGCAGTCATACAGGGGCGAACACTGAAGCTTTCTTT.

As concerns this clonotype: A much larger clone lies a single base off, so this may be a read error. The chain links TRBV15 to TRBJ1-1; D is ambiguous. This CDR3 has 12 residues. CDR1 and CDR2 from the germline V gene are LNHNV and YYDKDF (reference sequence). CDR3 amino acids: CATSRGDTEALF. In DNA form, the CDR3 reads TGTGCCACCAGCAGAGGCGACACTGAAGCTTTGTTT.

The chain uses TRBV30 and TRBJ2-3; D may be TRBD2 (6 bases). This CDR3 region has 13 residues. Germline CDR1 is GTSNPN and CDR2 is SVGIG (reference sequence). V gave up 3 bases and J gave up 4 bases, with 11 bases separating them. The CDR3 protein is CAWSLGGADTQYF. The CDR3 DNA reads as TGTGCCTGGAGCCTCGGGGGAGCAGATACGCAGTATTTT.

The chain joins TRBV7-9 to TRBJ1-6, with D hard to call. The ends were cut back, 5 bases at V and 8 bases at J, with 7 bases in the middle. The CDR3 is 12 amino acids. Germline lookup yields CDR1 SEHNR and CDR2 FQNEAQ (reference sequence). CDR3 protein: CASSPLDSPLHF. The CDR3 DNA reads as TGTGCCAGCAGCCCCCTTGATTCACCCCTCCACTTT.